This TCR beta chain was sequenced during a study of cytomegalovirus exposure and HLA in healthy donors. Study results and limitations: HLA alleles were associated with around 17,000 TCR beta sequences in a later analysis at 0.05 false discovery rate.

A remark on this clone: Its specificity is unknown.

The CDR3 runs to 15 residues. The V gene's germline CDR1 is SNHLY and CDR2 FYNNEI. Deletions cut 6 bases from V and 5 bases from J, with 14 bases between. Each donor's status was that of a healthy bone marrow donor. With 60 Vbeta and 13 Jbeta primers, the PCR was carried out. Authors' analysis steps: A later analysis tallied some 80 million unique TCR beta chains, about 12 million of them shared. TCRdb's copy holds only in-frame clones and misses some; the assay was immunoSEQ multiplex PCR. V and J calls and clone size are given by that table; D and trimming were obtained from the DNA. Of approximately 69,000 clones in the sample, approximately 70% are singletons; the top ten hold roughly 21%.

The specimen sequenced was PBMCs. The sequence came from a man aged 35-49 years in good health and CMV-seropositive. V is TRBV2 and J is TRBJ1-6; maybe TRBD1 (6 bases). The CDR3 protein is CASSKQGIDNSPLHF. The DNA for the CDR3 is TGTGCCAGCAGCAAACAGGGAATTGATAATTCACCCCTCCACTTT.